These 3 T cell receptor beta chains were all obtained from the same sample, sequenced in a study of regulatory T cells in long-lasting Graves disease. Time point here: persistent/refractory GD, antithyroid drugs over 5 years with positive TRAb. PBMC RNA was the source of the TCR library. Library construction for TCR beta used iRepertoire HTBI primers and Arm-PCR of CDR3 regions. One entry per CDR3 protein, called by TCRdb with MiXCR from the multiplex PCR reads. Of over 300,000 distinct CDR3 sequences listed, about 20% are singletons. Source: peripheral blood mononuclear cells (PBMCs), taken when the disease was refractory, from a patient treated with antithyroid drugs. The source is a female donor with Graves disease.

This chain joins TRBV28 and TRBJ2-7; 8 nucleotides align to TRBD1. The CDR3 runs 14 residues. After removal of 4 bases from V and 3 bases from J, the junction contained 5 bases not matched to a gene. In germline, CDR1 is MDHEN, CDR2 SYDVKM. In nucleotides, the CDR3 is TGTGCCAGCAGTTCCACAGGGGGGCTCTACGAGCAGTACTTC. Its protein is CASSSTGGLYEQYF.

This clonotype was observed a handful of times. The chain has TRBV11-2 and TRBJ2-3, with 10 bases aligning to TRBD1. Germline CDR1 SGHAT, CDR2 FQNNGV. CDR3 length equals 17 residues. The V segment lost 1 base and the J segment 2 bases; nucleotides outside the gene matches: 6. CDR3 amino acids: CASSLVKGTGATDTQYF. The CDR3 DNA is TGTGCCAGCAGCTTAGTGAAGGGGACAGGGGCCACAGATACGCAGTATTTT.

This clonotype came up many times. The V call is TRBV28, the J call TRBJ1-2, with D tentatively TRBD1 (5 bases). V gave up 7 bases and J gave up 8 bases, with 26 bases separating them. Germline V gene sequence: CDR1 MDHEN, CDR2 SYDVKM. The CDR3 length is 16 residues. DNA of the CDR3: TGTGCCAGCATCGCTGGGTGGGGGGGGGTGCTTACAGGCTACACCTTC. Translation: CASIAGWGGVLTGYTF.